The clone carrying this T cell receptor (beta chain) was detected only a few times. Its specificity is not known. Sequencing involved patients with CD8+CD57+ cell expansion previously shown by flow cytometry. Among the patients, all had severe acquired aplastic anemia. Therapy had not been given to patients before blood sampling. These data are taken from a study of CD8+CD57+ T cells in acquired aplastic anemia. Study details: Across the sorted CD4+ and CD8+ cells, DNA amounts averaged approximately 3 ug.

The study's findings and limits: Between patients and controls, about 30 CD8+ CDR3 sequences were found in common.

The template for TCR beta VDJ and CDR3 sequence profiling was genomic DNA. TCRdb recomputed calls from the reads with MiXCR, one row per CDR3 protein. The table includes about 180,000 distinct CDR3 sequences, about 60% detected once. This CDR3 spans 16 amino acids. CDR1 is SNHLY, CDR2 FYNNEI, per germline. V lost 6 bases and J 0 bases, leaving 14 bases between the germline ends. This chain joins TRBV2 and TRBJ2-2; maybe TRBD1 (6 bases). The origin of this receptor is a human donor with aplastic anemia. Sequencing was carried out using sorted CD4+, CD8+, or CD8+CD57+ T cells (not recorded which) from PBMCs. For the CDR3, the DNA is TGTGCCAGCAGAGGGGACATCTACGCGAACACCGGGGAGCTGTTTTTT. Its protein is CASRGDIYANTGELFF.